This T cell receptor beta chain was sequenced in a study of T cell responses to AZD1222 COVID-19 vaccine. Study at large: Pooling covered second doses at about 4 or about 12 weeks.

Study-wide findings and caveats: No day 14 peak samples; only post-peak repertoires were characterized.

Sequencing was performed with immunoSEQ multiplex PCR; in TCRdb, only in-frame clones are kept and a portion is missing. The table shows approximately 140,000 clones, with 90% occurring only once. This clone was observed a single time. Its antigen remains unidentified. The length of the CDR3 is 15 residues. Germline V gene data show CDR1 as MNHEY and CDR2 as SVGAGI. Trimming removed 7 bases from V and 0 bases from J, with 12 bases in between. Sequences were derived from peripheral blood, sampled on day 0 of AZD1222 vaccination. The V call is TRBV6-5, the J call TRBJ2-2, with unresolved D. This TCR came from an adult in good health. In DNA, the CDR3 is TGTGCCAGCATGGCGTTGGTCGCGAACACCGGGGAGCTGTTTTTT. Translating it yields CASMALVANTGELFF.